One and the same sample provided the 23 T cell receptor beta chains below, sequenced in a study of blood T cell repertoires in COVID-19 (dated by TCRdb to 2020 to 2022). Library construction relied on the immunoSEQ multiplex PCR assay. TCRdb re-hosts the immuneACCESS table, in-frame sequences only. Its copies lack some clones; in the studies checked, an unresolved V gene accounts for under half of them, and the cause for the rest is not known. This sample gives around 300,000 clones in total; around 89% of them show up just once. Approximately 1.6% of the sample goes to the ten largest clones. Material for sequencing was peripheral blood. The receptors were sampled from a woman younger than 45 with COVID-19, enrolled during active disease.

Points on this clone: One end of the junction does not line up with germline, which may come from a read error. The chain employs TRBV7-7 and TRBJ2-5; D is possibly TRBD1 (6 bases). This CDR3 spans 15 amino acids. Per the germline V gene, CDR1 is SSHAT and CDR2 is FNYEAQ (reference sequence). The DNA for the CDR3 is TGTGCTAGCAGCTCGACAGGCTCGCTGGGGGAGACCCAGTACTTC. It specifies CASSSTGSLGETQYF.

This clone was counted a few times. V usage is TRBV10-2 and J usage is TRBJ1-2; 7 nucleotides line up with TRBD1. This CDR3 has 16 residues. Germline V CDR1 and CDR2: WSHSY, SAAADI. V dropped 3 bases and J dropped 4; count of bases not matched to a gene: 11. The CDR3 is CASSEGSRDSLYGYTF. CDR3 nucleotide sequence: TGCGCCAGCAGTGAAGGGTCTCGGGACAGCCTCTATGGCTACACCTTC.

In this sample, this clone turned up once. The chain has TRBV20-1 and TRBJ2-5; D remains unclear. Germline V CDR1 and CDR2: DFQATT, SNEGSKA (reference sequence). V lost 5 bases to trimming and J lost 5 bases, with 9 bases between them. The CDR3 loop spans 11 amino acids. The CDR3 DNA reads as TGCAGTGCTTTCACGCAGGAGACCCAGTACTTC. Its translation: CSAFTQETQYF.

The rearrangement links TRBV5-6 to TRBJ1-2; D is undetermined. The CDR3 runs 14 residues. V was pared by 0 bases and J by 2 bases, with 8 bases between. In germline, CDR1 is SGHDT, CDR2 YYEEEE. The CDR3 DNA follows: TGTGCCAGCAGCTTGGGGACTCTAAACTATGGCTACACCTTC. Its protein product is CASSLGTLNYGYTF.

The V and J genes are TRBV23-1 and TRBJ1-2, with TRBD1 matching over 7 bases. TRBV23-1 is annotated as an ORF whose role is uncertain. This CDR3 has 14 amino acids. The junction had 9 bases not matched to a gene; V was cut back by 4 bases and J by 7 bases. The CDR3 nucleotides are TGCGCCAGCAGTCCCCCGACAGGGTTTATTGGCTACACCTTC. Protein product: CASSPPTGFIGYTF.

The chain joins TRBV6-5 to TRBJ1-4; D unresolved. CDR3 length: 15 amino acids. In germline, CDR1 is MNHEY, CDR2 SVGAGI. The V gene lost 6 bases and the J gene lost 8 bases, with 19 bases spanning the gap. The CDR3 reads CASRREAVRWEKLFF. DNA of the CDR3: TGTGCCAGCAGGAGGGAGGCTGTGCGGTGGGAAAAACTGTTTTTT.

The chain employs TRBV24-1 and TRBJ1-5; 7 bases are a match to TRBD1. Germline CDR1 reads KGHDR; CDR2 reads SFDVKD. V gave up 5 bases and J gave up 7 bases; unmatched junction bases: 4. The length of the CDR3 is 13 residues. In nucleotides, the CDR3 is TGTGCCACCAGTGGCTACAGGGGACAGCCCCAGCATTTT. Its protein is CATSGYRGQPQHF.

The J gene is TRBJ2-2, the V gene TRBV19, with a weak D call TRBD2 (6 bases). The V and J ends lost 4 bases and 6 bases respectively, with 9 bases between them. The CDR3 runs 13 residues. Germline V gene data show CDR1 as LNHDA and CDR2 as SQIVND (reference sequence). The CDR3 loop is CASSRRGAGELFF. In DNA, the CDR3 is TGTGCCAGTAGTAGGAGGGGAGCCGGGGAGCTGTTTTTT.

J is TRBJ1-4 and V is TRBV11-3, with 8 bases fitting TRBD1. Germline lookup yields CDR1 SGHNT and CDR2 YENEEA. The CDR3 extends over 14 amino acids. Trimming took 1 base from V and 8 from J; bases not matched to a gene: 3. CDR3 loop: CASSLGRGREKLFF. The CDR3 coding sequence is TGTGCCAGCAGCTTAGGCAGGGGGCGGGAAAAACTGTTTTTT.

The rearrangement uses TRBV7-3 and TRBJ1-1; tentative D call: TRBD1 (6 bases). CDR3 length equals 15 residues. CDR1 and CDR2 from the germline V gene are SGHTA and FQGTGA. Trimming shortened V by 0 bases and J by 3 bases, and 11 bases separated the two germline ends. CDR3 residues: CASSLTLGAHTEAFF. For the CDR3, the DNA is TGTGCCAGCAGCTTAACACTGGGGGCTCACACTGAAGCTTTCTTT. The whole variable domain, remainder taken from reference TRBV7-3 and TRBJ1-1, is GAGVSQTPSNKVTEKGKYVELRCDPISGHTALYWYRQSLGQGPEFLIYFQGTGAADDSGLPNDRFFAVRPEGSVSTLKIQRTERGDSAVYLCASSLTLGAHTEAFFGQGTRLTVV.

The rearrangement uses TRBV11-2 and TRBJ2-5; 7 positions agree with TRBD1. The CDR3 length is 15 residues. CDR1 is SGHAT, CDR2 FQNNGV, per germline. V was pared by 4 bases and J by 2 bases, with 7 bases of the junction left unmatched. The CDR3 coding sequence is TGTGCCAGCAGCTCCTCCCGGGACAGTCAAGAGACCCAGTACTTC. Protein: CASSSSRDSQETQYF. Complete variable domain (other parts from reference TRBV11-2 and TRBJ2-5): EAGVAQSPRYKIIEKRQSVAFWCNPISGHATLYWYQQILGQGPKLLIQFQNNGVVDDSQLPKDRFSAERLKGVDSTLKIQPAKLEDSAVYLCASSSSRDSQETQYFGPGTRLLVL.

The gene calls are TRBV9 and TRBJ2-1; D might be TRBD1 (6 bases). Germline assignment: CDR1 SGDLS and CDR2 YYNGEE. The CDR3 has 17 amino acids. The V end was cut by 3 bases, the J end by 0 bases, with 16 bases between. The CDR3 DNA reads TGTGCCAGCAGCGCGAGGACAGTCATCAGCTCCTACAATGAGCAGTTCTTC. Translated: CASSARTVISSYNEQFF.

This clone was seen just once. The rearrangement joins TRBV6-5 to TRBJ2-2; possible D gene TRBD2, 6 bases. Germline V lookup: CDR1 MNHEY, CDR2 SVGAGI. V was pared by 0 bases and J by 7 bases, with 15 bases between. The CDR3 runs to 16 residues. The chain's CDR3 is CASSYSTGGLGGELFF. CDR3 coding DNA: TGTGCCAGCAGTTACTCGACCGGGGGTTTGGGCGGGGAGCTGTTTTTT.

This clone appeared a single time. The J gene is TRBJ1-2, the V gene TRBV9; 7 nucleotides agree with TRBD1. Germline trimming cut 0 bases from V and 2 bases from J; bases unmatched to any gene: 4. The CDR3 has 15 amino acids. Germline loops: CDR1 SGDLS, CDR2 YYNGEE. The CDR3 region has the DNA TGTGCCAGCAGCGTAGATGCAGGGGGGAACTATGGCTACACCTTC. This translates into CASSVDAGGNYGYTF.

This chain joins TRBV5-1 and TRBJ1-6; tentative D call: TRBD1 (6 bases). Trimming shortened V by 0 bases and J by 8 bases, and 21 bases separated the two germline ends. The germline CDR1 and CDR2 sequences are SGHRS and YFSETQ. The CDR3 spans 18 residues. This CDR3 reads CASSLVFGTSSAYSPLHF. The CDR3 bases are TGCGCCAGCAGCTTGGTTTTTGGGACAAGTTCAGCTTATTCACCCCTCCACTTT.

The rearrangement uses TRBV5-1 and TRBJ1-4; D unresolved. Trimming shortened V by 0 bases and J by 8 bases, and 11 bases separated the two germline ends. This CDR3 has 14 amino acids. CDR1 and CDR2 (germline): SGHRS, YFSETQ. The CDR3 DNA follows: TGCGCCAGCAGCTTGGGAGGGCGAAGGGAAAAACTGTTTTTT. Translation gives CASSLGGRREKLFF.

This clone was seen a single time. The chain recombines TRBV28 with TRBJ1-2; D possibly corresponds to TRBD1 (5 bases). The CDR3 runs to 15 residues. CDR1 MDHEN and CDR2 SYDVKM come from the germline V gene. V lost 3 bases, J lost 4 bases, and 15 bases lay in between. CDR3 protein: CASSFSGRVGYGYTF. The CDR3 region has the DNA TGTGCCAGCAGTTTCTCGGGCAGGGTAGGCTATGGCTACACCTTC.

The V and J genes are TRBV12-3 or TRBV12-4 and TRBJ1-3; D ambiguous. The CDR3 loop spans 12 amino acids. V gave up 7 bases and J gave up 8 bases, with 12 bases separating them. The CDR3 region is CASTPNVDTIYF. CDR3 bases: TGTGCCAGCACCCCAAACGTAGACACCATATATTTT.

The DNA for the CDR3 is TGTGCCACCAGTGATCCGGGGCGGGGGCCTAGCACAGATACGCAGTATTTT. Amino acid sequence: CATSDPGRGPSTDTQYF. V gene TRBV24-1 combines with J gene TRBJ2-3, with D possibly matching TRBD2 (7 bases). Per the germline V gene, CDR1 is KGHDR and CDR2 is SFDVKD. This CDR3 has 17 residues. Trimming took 3 bases from V and 0 from J, leaving 15 bases between them.

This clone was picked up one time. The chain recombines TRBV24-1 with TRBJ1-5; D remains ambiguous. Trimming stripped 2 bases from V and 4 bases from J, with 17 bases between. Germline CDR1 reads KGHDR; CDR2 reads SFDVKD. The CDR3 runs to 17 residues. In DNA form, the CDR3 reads TGTGCCACCAGTGATTCGGCTTCGGCGGGGATGAATCAGCCCCAGCATTTT. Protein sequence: CATSDSASAGMNQPQHF.

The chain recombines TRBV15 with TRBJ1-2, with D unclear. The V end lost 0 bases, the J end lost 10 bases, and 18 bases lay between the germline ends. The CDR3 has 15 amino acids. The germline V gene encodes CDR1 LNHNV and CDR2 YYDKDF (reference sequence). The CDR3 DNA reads TGTGCCACCAGCAGAGAGCAGATTGAGGGTTTTGACTACACCTTC. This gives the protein CATSREQIEGFDYTF.

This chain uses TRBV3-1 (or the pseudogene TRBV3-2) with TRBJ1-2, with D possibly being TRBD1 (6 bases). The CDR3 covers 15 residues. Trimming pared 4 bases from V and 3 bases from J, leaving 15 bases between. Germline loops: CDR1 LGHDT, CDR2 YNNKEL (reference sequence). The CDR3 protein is CASSPRGGEDYGYTF. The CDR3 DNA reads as TGTGCCAGCAGCCCTAGAGGGGGGGAGGACTATGGCTACACCTTC.

In nucleotides, the CDR3 is TGTGCCAGCAGTGCGTCTTTTACTCTAGCCAAAAACATTCAGTACTTC. It encodes CASSASFTLAKNIQYF. This chain uses TRBV2 with TRBJ2-4; D is unresolved. Trimming took 4 bases from V and 0 from J, leaving 13 bases between them. The CDR3 consists of 16 residues. Germline values: CDR1 SNHLY, CDR2 FYNNEI.